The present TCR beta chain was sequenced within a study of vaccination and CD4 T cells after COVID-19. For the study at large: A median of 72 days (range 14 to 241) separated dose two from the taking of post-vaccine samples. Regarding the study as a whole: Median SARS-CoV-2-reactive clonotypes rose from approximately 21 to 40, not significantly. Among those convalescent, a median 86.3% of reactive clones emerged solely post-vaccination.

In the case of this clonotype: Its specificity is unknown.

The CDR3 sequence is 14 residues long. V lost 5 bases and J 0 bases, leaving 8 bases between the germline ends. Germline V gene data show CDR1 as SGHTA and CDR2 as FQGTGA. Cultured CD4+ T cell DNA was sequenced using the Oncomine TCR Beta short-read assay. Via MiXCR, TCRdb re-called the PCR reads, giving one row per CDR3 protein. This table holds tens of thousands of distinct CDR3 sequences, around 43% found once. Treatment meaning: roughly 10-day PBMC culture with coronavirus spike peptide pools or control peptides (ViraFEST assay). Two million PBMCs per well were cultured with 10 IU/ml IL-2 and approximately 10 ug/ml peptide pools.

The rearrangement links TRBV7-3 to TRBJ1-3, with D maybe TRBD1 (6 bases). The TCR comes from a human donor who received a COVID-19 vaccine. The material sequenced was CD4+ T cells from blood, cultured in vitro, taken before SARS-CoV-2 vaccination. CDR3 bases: TGTGCCAGCAGCCTGGACAGCTCTGGAAACACCATATATTTT. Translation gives CASSLDSSGNTIYF.